This T cell receptor (beta chain) was identified during a study of T-cell memory formation after mild COVID-19. General observations from the study: Day 15 to 85 contracting clones showed balanced CD4/CD8; later expanders leaned CD4+. Within pre-infection memory, some responding clones were found, suggesting cross-reactive memory joined.

With respect to this clonotype: Its antigen is undetermined.

5'RACE with constant-segment primers yielded barcoded, UMI-tagged TCR alpha and TCR beta cDNA libraries. TCRdb redid the calling of the 5' RACE reads with MiXCR, one entry per CDR3 protein. Among some 150,000 distinct CDR3 sequences listed, 15% to 20% were seen once. Source material: PBMCs or a T cell subset sorted from them (not recorded which). The clonotype comes from an adult woman who had mild COVID-19 (a few samples of this study predate the infection). Cell type and time point are not known.

CDR3 residues: CASSRGASEAYEQYF. The DNA of the CDR3 is TGTGCCAGCAGCCGCGGAGCTAGCGAAGCCTACGAGCAGTACTTC. The chain uses TRBV7-2 and TRBJ2-7; possible D gene TRBD2, 6 bases. V lost 5 bases, J lost 2 bases, and 16 bases lay in between. The CDR3 runs 15 residues. Germline V gene sequence: CDR1 SGHTA, CDR2 FQGNSA.